This TCR beta chain comes out of a study of blood T cell repertoires in COVID-19. Across the study: Collection of acute and convalescent COVID-19 samples took place in the United States, Italy and Spain. PBMCs, B-cell-depleted T cells, or T cells provided the cDNA or gDNA that made up the material.

In germline, CDR1 is LNHNV, CDR2 YYDKDF (reference sequence). V shed 1 base and J 4 bases; nucleotides not matched to a gene: 7. This CDR3 region has 17 residues. The authors' processing: Nucleated cell number was recorded as an estimate derived from reference gene primer amplification. Profiled with immunoSEQ multiplex PCR; TCRdb holds only in-frame clones, not every one. The DNA was the basis for D and trimming; V, J and clone size are from that table. Counted here are approximately 150,000 clones, 88% occurring once; the ten biggest clones make up 1.7%. The TCR sequence derives from a woman aged 45-60 years with acute or convalescent COVID-19. The rearrangement links TRBV15 to TRBJ2-1; 10 nucleotides align to TRBD2. Sequenced sample: peripheral blood. CDR3 region: CATSRGSIAGGYNEQFF. The CDR3 DNA reads as TGTGCCACCAGCAGAGGCTCAATAGCGGGAGGTTACAATGAGCAGTTCTTC.